These T cell receptor beta chains were read from a single sample in a study of metastatic and nonmetastatic thyroid tumors. Via MiXCR, TCRdb re-called the PCR reads. The profile shows some 19,000 clones, less than 20% of them singletons. The sequenced sample consisted of blood. These receptors were collected from a female donor with papillary thyroid cancer or a benign thyroid nodule (not recorded which). Some clones in this sample may be carry-over from other donors' samples. Each CDR3 is given with its conserved first and last residue. The D gene is left open where the match is weak. A clone size is listed for some rows: how often the clone was seen (once, few, many), or a class if it is expanded.

size	D	J	V	CDR3	DNA
-	TRBD2	TRBJ2-3	TRBV20-1	CSASGTTGLAAGGPATQYF	TGCAGTGCTAGTGGGACAACGGGACTAGCGGCAGGCGGCCCTGCTACGCAGTATTTT
many	TRBD2	TRBJ2-7	TRBV29-1	CSVDTGTINGEQYF	TGCAGCGTCGACACCGGGACTATTAACGGCGAGCAGTACTTC
many	TRBD2	TRBJ2-1	TRBV6-1	CASTGSGVYNEQFF	TGTGCCAGCACCGGTAGCGGGGTCTACAATGAGCAGTTCTTC
-	-	TRBJ2-7	TRBV28	CASSQQGLGAYEQYF	TGTGCCAGCAGTCAGCAGGGTTTGGGGGCCTACGAGCAGTACTTC
many	TRBD1	TRBJ2-5	TRBV25-1	CASSDPGQGGETQYF	TGTGCCAGCAGTGACCCGGGACAGGGCGGAGAGACCCAGTACTTC
many	-	TRBJ2-7	TRBV4-3	CASSQDYRVMYEQYF	TGCGCCAGCAGCCAAGATTACAGGGTAATGTACGAGCAGTACTTC
many	TRBD1	TRBJ2-3	TRBV11-3	CASSRGQETDTQYF	TGTGCCAGCAGCCGAGGACAGGAGACAGATACGCAGTATTTT
many	-	TRBJ2-5	TRBV20-1	CSARGAWETQYF	TGCAGTGCCCGGGGGGCTTGGGAGACCCAGTACTTC
many	TRBD1	TRBJ1-4	TRBV5-1	CASSRDRANEKLFF	TGCGCCAGCAGCCGGGACAGGGCAAATGAAAAACTGTTTTTT
many	TRBD1	TRBJ1-5	TRBV28	CASSGKRQGRTYSNQPQHF	TGTGCCAGCAGTGGGAAACGACAGGGGCGGACTTATAGCAATCAGCCCCAGCACTTT
many	-	TRBJ2-7	TRBV11-2	CASSLDGIAEYF	TGTGCCAGCAGCTTAGATGGGATAGCGGAGTACTTC
many	-	TRBJ2-5	TRBV5-1	CASSLSFQGQYF	TGCGCCAGCAGCTTGAGCTTTCAGGGGCAGTACTTC
few	TRBD1	TRBJ1-5	TRBV25-1	CASSEGRGGGNQPQHF	TGTGCCAGCAGTGAAGGGCGAGGGGGCGGCAATCAGCCCCAGCATTTT
many	-	TRBJ2-5	TRBV20-1	CSARGGGGETQYF	TGCAGTGCTAGGGGCGGAGGGGGGGAGACCCAGTACTTC
few	-	TRBJ2-2	TRBV5-4	CASSFSSAANTGELFF	TGTGCCAGCAGCTTTTCTAGCGCCGCGAACACCGGGGAGCTGTTTTTT
many	TRBD1	TRBJ2-1	TRBV10-3	CAISVGDRTERNEQFF	TGTGCCATCAGTGTCGGGGACAGGACTGAACGCAATGAGCAGTTCTTC
many	TRBD1	TRBJ2-4	TRBV2	CASRDDRERGNIQYF	TGTGCCAGCAGGGATGACAGGGAACGGGGAAACATTCAGTACTTC
many	TRBD2	TRBJ2-7	TRBV9	CASNREGAPREQYF	TGTGCCAGCAACCGGGAGGGAGCCCCTCGCGAGCAGTACTTC
large	TRBD1	TRBJ1-2	TRBV2	CASSGQGAGYYGYTF	TGTGCCAGCAGTGGACAGGGGGCTGGGTACTATGGCTACACCTTC